One T cell receptor beta chain is described in this entry. The junction had 12 bases not matched to a gene; V was cut back by 7 bases and J by 4 bases. The CDR3 has 14 amino acids. Germline CDR1 reads SQVTM; CDR2 reads ANQGSEA. The sample belongs to a study of CD8+ T cells in alopecia areata. Following extraction, RNA underwent reverse transcription to cDNA, which served as the sequencing template. Measured with immunoSEQ multiplex PCR; TCRdb has only the in-frame clones, and not every one. The sample holds over 100,000 clones; around 49% are singletons and the top ten take around 20%. The TCR was taken from a human donor with alopecia areata. The chain employs TRBV29-1 and TRBJ1-2, with TRBD1 matching 7 bases. This material consisted of CD8+ T cells sorted from blood, taken at week 0. CDR3 protein: CSGLKGGGPYGYTF. The CDR3 bases are TGCAGCGGATTAAAAGGGGGCGGACCCTATGGCTACACCTTC.